The clone carrying this TCR beta chain was seen just once. Its antigen is as yet unknown. Repertoires were generated with immunoSEQ multiplex PCR, while TCRdb's copy carries only in-frame clones and drops some. This table has some 180,000 clones, around 90% appearing once. CDR1 and CDR2 from the germline V gene are SGHNT and YYREEE (reference sequence). The CDR3 has 16 amino acids. Germline trimming cut 3 bases from V and 0 bases from J; bases unmatched to any gene: 3. This sample was taken from a study of T cell responses to AZD1222 COVID-19 vaccine. Study findings and constraints: The reported proportion of spike-specific TCRs targeting unmutated variant regions was nearly half. In a largely white British group with more females than males, clonal diversity was possibly underestimated.

The source is an adult who received the AZD1222 COVID-19 vaccine. The input for sequencing was peripheral blood, taken 28 days after the second AZD1222 dose. V gene TRBV5-4 combines with J gene TRBJ1-2, with 12 bases that match TRBD1. The CDR3 protein is CASSWDRGRTNYGYTF. The DNA of the CDR3 is TGTGCCAGCAGCTGGGACAGGGGGCGCACTAACTATGGCTACACCTTC.